A selection of T cell receptor beta chains follows, all from one sample in a study of blood T cell repertoires in COVID-19. Repertoires were generated with immunoSEQ multiplex PCR, while TCRdb's copy carries only in-frame clones and drops some. The sample contains about 270,000 clones, around nine tenths of which appear only once. The sample taken for sequencing was PBMCs or T cells enriched from blood (not recorded which). These TCRs come from a woman between 18 and 29 years old who had recovered from COVID-19. Both conserved end residues are part of each CDR3. A D gene is named only where the DNA matches it firmly. Not all rows give a size; the values are once, few, many and, for expanded clones, a class.

clone size: .
V gene: TRBV7-3
D gene: TRBD2
J gene: TRBJ2-1
CDR3 DNA: TGTGCCAGCAGCCTAACTAGCGCGGGGAATGAGCAGTTCTTC
CDR3 protein: CASSLTSAGNEQFF

clone size: .
V gene: TRBV6-5
D gene: TRBD1
J gene: TRBJ1-1
CDR3 DNA: TGTGCCAGCCCCGGGACAGCACTCCTGAACACTGAAGCTTTCTTT
CDR3 protein: CASPGTALLNTEAFF

clone size: .
V gene: TRBV19
D gene: TRBD2
J gene: TRBJ2-7
CDR3 DNA: TGTGCCAGTAGTGTGGAGACTAGCGGGAGCTACGAGCAGTACTTC
CDR3 protein: CASSVETSGSYEQYF

clone size: .
V gene: TRBV3-1/TRBV3-2
D gene: .
J gene: TRBJ2-2
CDR3 DNA: TGTGCCAGCAGCCAAAGGTTAATCGCGGGCCGCACCGGGGAGCTGTTTTTT
CDR3 protein: CASSQRLIAGRTGELFF

clone size: .
V gene: TRBV11-2
D gene: TRBD2
J gene: TRBJ2-1
CDR3 DNA: TGTGCCAGCAGCTTAAGGACTAGCGGATTCAATGAGCAGTTCTTC
CDR3 protein: CASSLRTSGFNEQFF

clone size: .
V gene: TRBV5-1
D gene: TRBD1
J gene: TRBJ1-5
CDR3 DNA: TGCGCCAGCAGCTTGAGGACAGGGAATCAGCCCCAGCATTTT
CDR3 protein: CASSLRTGNQPQHF

clone size: .
V gene: TRBV19
D gene: TRBD1
J gene: TRBJ2-7
CDR3 DNA: TGTGCCAGTACCGACACCTCCGGGACAGTCGAGCAGTACTTC
CDR3 protein: CASTDTSGTVEQYF

clone size: .
V gene: TRBV6-1
D gene: .
J gene: TRBJ1-2
CDR3 DNA: TGTGCCAGCAGTGAAACAGGGCTGTATGGCTACACCTTC
CDR3 protein: CASSETGLYGYTF

clone size: .
V gene: TRBV3-1/TRBV3-2
D gene: .
J gene: TRBJ1-5
CDR3 DNA: TGTGCCAGCAGCTTGGACAAAAATCAGCCCCAGCATTTT
CDR3 protein: CASSLDKNQPQHF

clone size: .
V gene: TRBV7-2
D gene: .
J gene: TRBJ1-3
CDR3 DNA: TGTGCCAGCAGCTTATGGCAGGGCACTGGAAACACCATATATTTT
CDR3 protein: CASSLWQGTGNTIYF

clone size: .
V gene: TRBV12-2
D gene: .
J gene: TRBJ2-7
CDR3 DNA: TGTGCAAGTCGCTTGCACCGGAATGGCAGGGTCGAGCAGTACTTC
CDR3 protein: CASRLHRNGRVEQYF

clone size: .
V gene: TRBV5-8
D gene: TRBD2
J gene: TRBJ2-1
CDR3 DNA: TGTGCCAGCAGCTTCTTGGGGGGGTCCTACAATGAGCAGTTCTTC
CDR3 protein: CASSFLGGSYNEQFF

clone size: many
V gene: TRBV30
D gene: TRBD1
J gene: TRBJ1-3
CDR3 DNA: TGTGCCTGGGGACAGGGGGCCCTCACTGGAAACACCATATATTTT
CDR3 protein: CAWGQGALTGNTIYF

clone size: .
V gene: TRBV27
D gene: .
J gene: TRBJ1-6
CDR3 DNA: TGTGCCAGCGGGGGACATAACCCTTGGAATTCACCCCTCCACTTT
CDR3 protein: CASGGHNPWNSPLHF

clone size: .
V gene: TRBV3-1/TRBV3-2
D gene: TRBD1
J gene: TRBJ2-5
CDR3 DNA: TGTGCCAGCAGCCGGGACAGGGGAGAGACCCAGTACTTC
CDR3 protein: CASSRDRGETQYF

clone size: .
V gene: TRBV6-6
D gene: TRBD1
J gene: TRBJ1-4
CDR3 DNA: TGTGCCAGCAGTTACGGGACAGGGCACGAAAAACTGTTTTTT
CDR3 protein: CASSYGTGHEKLFF

clone size: .
V gene: TRBV27
D gene: .
J gene: TRBJ1-4
CDR3 DNA: TGTGCCAGCAGTTTATCGAGATCAAGTGAAAAACTGTTTTTT
CDR3 protein: CASSLSRSSEKLFF

clone size: .
V gene: TRBV9
D gene: .
J gene: TRBJ1-6
CDR3 DNA: TGTGCCAGCAGCGCGACAGCCCAAAGCGGGAGTTCACCCCTCCACTTT
CDR3 protein: CASSATAQSGSSPLHF

clone size: .
V gene: TRBV30
D gene: TRBD2
J gene: TRBJ2-5
CDR3 DNA: TGTGCCTGGAGTGGGGATCAGCGGGGGTCCCAAGAGACCCAGTACTTC
CDR3 protein: CAWSGDQRGSQETQYF

clone size: .
V gene: TRBV9
D gene: TRBD1
J gene: TRBJ1-3
CDR3 DNA: TGTGCCAGCAGCTCCGGGACAGGGGGTAACTCTGGAAACACCATATATTTT
CDR3 protein: CASSSGTGGNSGNTIYF

clone size: .
V gene: TRBV6-5
D gene: .
J gene: TRBJ1-2
CDR3 DNA: TGTGCCAGCAGTAGGGACACGAACTATGGCTACACCTTC
CDR3 protein: CASSRDTNYGYTF

clone size: .
V gene: TRBV30
D gene: TRBD2
J gene: TRBJ2-7
CDR3 DNA: TGTGCCTGGGCGGGAGATGGGGCGAACGAGCAGTACTTC
CDR3 protein: CAWAGDGANEQYF

clone size: .
V gene: TRBV5-4
D gene: TRBD1
J gene: TRBJ1-3
CDR3 DNA: TGTGCCAGCAGCTTGGACAGGGGCTCTGGAAACACCATATATTTT
CDR3 protein: CASSLDRGSGNTIYF

clone size: .
V gene: TRBV7-9
D gene: TRBD1
J gene: TRBJ2-7
CDR3 DNA: TGTGCCAGCAGCCCGCCGGGACAGGACTACGAGCAGTACTTC
CDR3 protein: CASSPPGQDYEQYF

clone size: .
V gene: TRBV25-1
D gene: TRBD1
J gene: TRBJ1-1
CDR3 DNA: TGTGCCAGCAGTAGGGGACAGGGGGCTGACACTGAAGCTTTCTTT
CDR3 protein: CASSRGQGADTEAFF

clone size: .
V gene: TRBV18
D gene: TRBD1
J gene: TRBJ1-3
CDR3 DNA: TGTGCCAGCTCACCAACTCCGGGACAGGGAGTTGGAAACACCATATATTTT
CDR3 protein: CASSPTPGQGVGNTIYF

clone size: .
V gene: TRBV11-3
D gene: .
J gene: TRBJ1-3
CDR3 DNA: TGTGCCAGCAGCCCTATAGGCCGGGAGCCTGGAAACACCATATATTTT
CDR3 protein: CASSPIGREPGNTIYF

clone size: .
V gene: TRBV27
D gene: .
J gene: TRBJ2-7
CDR3 DNA: TGTGCCAGCAGTTTATGGGCTTCGAGCTCCTACGAGCAGTACTTC
CDR3 protein: CASSLWASSSYEQYF

clone size: .
V gene: TRBV27
D gene: .
J gene: TRBJ2-7
CDR3 DNA: TGTGCCAGCAGCTTACTGACGGGGTACGAGCAGTACTTC
CDR3 protein: CASSLLTGYEQYF